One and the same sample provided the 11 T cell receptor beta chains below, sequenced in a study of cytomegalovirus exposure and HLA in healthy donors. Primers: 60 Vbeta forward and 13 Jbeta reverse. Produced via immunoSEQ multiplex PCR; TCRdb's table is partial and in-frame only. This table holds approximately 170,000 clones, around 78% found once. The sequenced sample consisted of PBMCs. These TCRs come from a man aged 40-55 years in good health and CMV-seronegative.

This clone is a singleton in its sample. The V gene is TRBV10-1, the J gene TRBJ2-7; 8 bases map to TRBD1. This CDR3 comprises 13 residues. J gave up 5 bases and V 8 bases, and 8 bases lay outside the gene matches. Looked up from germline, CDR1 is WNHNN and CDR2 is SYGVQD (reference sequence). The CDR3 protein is CASGQGDIHEQYF. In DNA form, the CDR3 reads TGCGCCAGCGGACAGGGCGATATCCACGAGCAGTACTTC.

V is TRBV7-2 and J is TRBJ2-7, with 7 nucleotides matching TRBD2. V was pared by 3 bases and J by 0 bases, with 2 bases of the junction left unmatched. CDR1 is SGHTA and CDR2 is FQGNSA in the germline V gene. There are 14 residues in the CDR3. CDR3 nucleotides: TGTGCCAGCAGCTTGAGCGGGAACTCCTACGAGCAGTACTTC. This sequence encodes CASSLSGNSYEQYF.

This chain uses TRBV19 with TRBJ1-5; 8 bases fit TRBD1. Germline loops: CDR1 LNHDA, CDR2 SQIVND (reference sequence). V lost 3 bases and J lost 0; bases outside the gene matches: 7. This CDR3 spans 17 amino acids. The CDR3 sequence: CASSMARTGFSNQPQHF. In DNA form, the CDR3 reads TGTGCCAGTAGTATGGCCAGGACAGGGTTTAGCAATCAGCCCCAGCATTTT. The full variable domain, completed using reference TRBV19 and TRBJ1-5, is DGGITQSPKYLFRKEGQNVTLSCEQNLNHDAMYWYRQDPGQGLRLIYYSQIVNDFQKGDIAEGYSVSREKKESFPLTVTSAQKNPTAFYLCASSMARTGFSNQPQHFGDGTRLSIL.

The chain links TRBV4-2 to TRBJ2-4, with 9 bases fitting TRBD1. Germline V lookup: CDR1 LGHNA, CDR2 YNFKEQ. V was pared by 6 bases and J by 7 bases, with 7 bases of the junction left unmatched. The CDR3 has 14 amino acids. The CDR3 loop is CASREGQGWNIQYF. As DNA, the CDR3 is TGTGCCAGCAGGGAGGGACAGGGATGGAACATTCAGTACTTC.

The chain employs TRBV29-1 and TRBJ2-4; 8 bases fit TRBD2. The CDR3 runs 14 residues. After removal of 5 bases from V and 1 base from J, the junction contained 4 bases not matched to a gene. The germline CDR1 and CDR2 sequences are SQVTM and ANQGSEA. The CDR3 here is CSVRGGRAKNIQYF. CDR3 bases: TGCAGCGTTCGGGGGGGCCGGGCCAAAAACATTCAGTACTTC.

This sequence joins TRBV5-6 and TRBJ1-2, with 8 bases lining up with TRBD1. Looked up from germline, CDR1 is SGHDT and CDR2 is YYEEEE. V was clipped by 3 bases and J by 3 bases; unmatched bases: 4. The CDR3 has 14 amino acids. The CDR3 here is CASSYPTGDYGYTF. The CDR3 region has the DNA TGTGCCAGCAGCTACCCGACAGGGGACTATGGCTACACCTTC.

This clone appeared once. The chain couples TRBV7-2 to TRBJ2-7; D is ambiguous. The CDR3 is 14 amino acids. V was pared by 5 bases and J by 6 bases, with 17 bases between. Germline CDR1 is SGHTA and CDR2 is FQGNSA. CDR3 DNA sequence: TGTGCCAGCAGCCTGTCGCCCCCTTCGGGCGAGCAGTACTTC. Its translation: CASSLSPPSGEQYF.

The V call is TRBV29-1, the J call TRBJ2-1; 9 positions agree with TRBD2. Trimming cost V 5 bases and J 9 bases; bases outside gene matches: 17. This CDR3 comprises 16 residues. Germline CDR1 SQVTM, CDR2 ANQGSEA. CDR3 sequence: CSVKLGGGRASGEQFF. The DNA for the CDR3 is TGCAGCGTTAAGTTGGGTGGCGGGAGGGCCTCGGGTGAGCAGTTCTTC.

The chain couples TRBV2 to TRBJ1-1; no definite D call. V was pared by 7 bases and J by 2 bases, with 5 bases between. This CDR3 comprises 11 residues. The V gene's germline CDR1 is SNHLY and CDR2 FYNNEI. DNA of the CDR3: TGTGCCAGCATAATTAACACTGAAGCTTTCTTT. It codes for CASIINTEAFF. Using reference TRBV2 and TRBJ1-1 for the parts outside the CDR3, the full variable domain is EPEVTQTPSHQVTQMGQEVILRCVPISNHLYFYWYRQILGQKVEFLVSFYNNEISEKSEIFDDQFSVERPDGSNFTLKIRSTKLEDSAMYFCASIINTEAFFGQGTRLTVV.

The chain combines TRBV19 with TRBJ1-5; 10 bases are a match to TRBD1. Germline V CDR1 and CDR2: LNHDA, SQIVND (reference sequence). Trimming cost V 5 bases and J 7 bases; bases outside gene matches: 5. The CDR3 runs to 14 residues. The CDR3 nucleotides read TGTGCCAGTAGTCGAGGACAGGGGGTGCAGCCCCAGCATTTT. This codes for CASSRGQGVQPQHF.

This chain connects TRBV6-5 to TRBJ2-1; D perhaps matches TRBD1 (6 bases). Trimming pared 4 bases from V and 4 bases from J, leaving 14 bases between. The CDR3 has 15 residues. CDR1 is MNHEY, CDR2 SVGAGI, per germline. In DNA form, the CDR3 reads TGTGCCAGCAGTTTTTCCCAGGGGTTATACAATGAGCAGTTCTTC. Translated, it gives CASSFSQGLYNEQFF.